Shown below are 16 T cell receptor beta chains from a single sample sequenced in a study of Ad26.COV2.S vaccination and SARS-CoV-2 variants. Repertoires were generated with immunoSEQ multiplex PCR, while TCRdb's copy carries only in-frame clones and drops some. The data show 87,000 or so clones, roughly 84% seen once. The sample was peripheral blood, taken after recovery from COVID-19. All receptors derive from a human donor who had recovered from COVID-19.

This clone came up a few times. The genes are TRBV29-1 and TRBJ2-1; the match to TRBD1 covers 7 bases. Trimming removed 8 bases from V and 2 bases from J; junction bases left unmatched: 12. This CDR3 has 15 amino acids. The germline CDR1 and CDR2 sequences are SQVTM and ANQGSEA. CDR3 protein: CSRSRQGRAYNEQFF. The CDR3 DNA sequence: TGCAGCAGGTCTCGACAGGGCCGCGCCTACAATGAGCAGTTCTTC.

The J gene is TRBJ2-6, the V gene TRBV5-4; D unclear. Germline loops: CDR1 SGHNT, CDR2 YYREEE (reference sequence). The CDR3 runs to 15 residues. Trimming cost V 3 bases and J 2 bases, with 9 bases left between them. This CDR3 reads CASSSRLPGANVLTF. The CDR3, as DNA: TGTGCCAGCAGCTCAAGGTTACCTGGGGCCAACGTCCTGACTTTC.

The CDR3 sequence is CASSYSEGRGSPLHF. CDR3 DNA sequence: TGTGCCAGCAGTTACTCAGAGGGTAGGGGTTCACCCCTCCACTTT. This chain uses TRBV6-6 with TRBJ1-6, with a possible D match to TRBD1 (5 bases). Per the germline V gene, CDR1 is MNHNY and CDR2 is SVGAGI (reference sequence). Trimming removed 0 bases from V and 9 bases from J, with 12 bases in between. The CDR3 is made up of 15 amino acids.

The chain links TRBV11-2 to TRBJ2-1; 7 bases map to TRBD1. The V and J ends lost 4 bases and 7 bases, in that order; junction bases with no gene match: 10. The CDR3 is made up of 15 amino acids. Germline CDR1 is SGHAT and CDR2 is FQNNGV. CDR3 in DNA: TGTGCCAGCAGCTCCCCGACAGGGCTGGGGAATGAGCAGTTCTTC. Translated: CASSSPTGLGNEQFF.

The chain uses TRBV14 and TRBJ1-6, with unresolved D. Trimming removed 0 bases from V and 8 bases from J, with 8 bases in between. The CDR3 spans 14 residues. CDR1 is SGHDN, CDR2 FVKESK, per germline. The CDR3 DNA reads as TGTGCCAGCAGCCAAGATTATTGGGATTCACCCCTCCACTTT. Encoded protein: CASSQDYWDSPLHF.

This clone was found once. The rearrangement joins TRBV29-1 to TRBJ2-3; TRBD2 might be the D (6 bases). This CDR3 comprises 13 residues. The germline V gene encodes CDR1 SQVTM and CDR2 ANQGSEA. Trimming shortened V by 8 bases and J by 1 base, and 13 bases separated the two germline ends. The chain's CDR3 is CSLGGMRTDTQYF. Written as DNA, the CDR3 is TGCAGCCTGGGGGGTATGCGCACAGATACGCAGTATTTT.

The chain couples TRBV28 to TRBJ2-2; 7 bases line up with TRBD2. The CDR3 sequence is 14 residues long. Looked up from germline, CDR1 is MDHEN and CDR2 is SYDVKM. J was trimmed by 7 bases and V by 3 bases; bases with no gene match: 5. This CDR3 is CASSLGGIHGELFF. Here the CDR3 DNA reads TGTGCCAGCAGTTTGGGAGGGATCCACGGGGAGCTGTTTTTT.

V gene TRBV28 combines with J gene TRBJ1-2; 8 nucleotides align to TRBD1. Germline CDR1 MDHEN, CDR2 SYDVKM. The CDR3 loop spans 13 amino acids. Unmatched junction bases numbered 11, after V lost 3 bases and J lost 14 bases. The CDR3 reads CASSLGTDRGGTF. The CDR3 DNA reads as TGTGCCAGCAGTTTGGGAACTGACAGGGGAGGGACCTTC.

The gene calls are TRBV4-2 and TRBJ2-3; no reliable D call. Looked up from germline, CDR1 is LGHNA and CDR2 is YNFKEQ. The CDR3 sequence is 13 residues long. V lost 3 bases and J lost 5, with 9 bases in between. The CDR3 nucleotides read TGTGCCAGCAGCCAGCTCTACCAAGATACGCAGTATTTT. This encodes CASSQLYQDTQYF.

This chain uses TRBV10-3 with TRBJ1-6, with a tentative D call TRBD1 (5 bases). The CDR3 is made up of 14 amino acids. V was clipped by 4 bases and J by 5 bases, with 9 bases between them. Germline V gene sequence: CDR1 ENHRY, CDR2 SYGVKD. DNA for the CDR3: TGTGCCATCAGTGTTGGACAAGATAATTCACCCCTCCACTTT. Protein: CAISVGQDNSPLHF.

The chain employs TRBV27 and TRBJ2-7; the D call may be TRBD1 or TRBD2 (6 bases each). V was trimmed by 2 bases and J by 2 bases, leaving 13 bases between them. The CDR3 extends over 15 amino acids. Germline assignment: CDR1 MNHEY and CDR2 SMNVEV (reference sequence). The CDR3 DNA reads TGTGCCAGCAGTTTAGGATTTGGGGGGCCCTACGAGCAGTACTTC. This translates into CASSLGFGGPYEQYF.

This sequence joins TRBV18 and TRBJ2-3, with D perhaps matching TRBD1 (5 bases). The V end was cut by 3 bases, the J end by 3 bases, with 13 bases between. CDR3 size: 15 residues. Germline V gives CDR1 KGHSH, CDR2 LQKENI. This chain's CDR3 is CASSPTAGWTDTQYF. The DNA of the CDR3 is TGTGCCAGCTCACCGACGGCAGGGTGGACAGATACGCAGTATTTT.

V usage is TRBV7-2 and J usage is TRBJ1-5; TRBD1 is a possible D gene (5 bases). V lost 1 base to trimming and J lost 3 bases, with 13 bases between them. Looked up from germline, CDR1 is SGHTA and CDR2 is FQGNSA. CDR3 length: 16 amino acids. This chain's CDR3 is CASSLEAAGYNQPQHF. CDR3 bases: TGTGCCAGCAGCTTAGAAGCAGCAGGGTACAATCAGCCCCAGCATTTT.

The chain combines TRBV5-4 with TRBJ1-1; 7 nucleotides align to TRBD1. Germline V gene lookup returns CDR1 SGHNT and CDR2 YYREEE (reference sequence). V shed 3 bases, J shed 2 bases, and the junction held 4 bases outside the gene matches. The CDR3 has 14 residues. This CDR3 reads CASSYGTANTEAFF. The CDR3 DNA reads TGTGCCAGCAGCTACGGGACAGCTAACACTGAAGCTTTCTTT.

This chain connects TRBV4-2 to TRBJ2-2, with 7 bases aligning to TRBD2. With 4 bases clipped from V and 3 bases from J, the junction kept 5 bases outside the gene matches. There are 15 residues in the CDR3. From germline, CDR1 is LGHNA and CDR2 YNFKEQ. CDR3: CASSPGTTDTGELFF. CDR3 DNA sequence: TGTGCCAGCAGCCCCGGGACTACCGACACCGGGGAGCTGTTTTTT.

CDR3 sequence reads: CASSLTYEQYF. The CDR3 nucleotides read TGTGCCAGCAGCTTGACTTACGAGCAGTACTTC. The gene calls are TRBV5-5 and TRBJ2-7, with D hard to call. Germline assignment: CDR1 SGHKS and CDR2 YYEKEE (reference sequence). The V end was cut by 1 base, the J end by 4 bases, with 3 bases between. The CDR3 totals 11 residues.